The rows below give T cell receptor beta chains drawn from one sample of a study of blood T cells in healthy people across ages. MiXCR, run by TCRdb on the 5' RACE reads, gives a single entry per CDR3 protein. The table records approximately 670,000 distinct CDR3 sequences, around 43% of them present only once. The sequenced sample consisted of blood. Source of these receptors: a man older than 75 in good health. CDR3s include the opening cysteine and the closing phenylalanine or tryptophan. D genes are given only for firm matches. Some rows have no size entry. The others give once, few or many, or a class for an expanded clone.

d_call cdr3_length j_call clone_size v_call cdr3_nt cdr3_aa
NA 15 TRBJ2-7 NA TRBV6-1 TGTGCCAGCAGTGCCCTCCAGGGGGGCGTTGGCGAGCAGTACTTC CASSALQGGVGEQYF
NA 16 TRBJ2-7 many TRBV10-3 TGTGCCATCAGTGAGTCAAAAAACAGGAGATCCTACGAGCAGTACTTC CAISESKNRRSYEQYF
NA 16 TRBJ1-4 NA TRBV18 TGTGCCAGCTCATCAAGTCTAGCTGCAACTAATGAAAAACTGTTTTTT CASSSSLAATNEKLFF
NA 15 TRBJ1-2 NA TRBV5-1 TGCGCCAGCAGCTCGGAACTAGGGGGAACCTATGGCTACACCTTC CASSSELGGTYGYTF
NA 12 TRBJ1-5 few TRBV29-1 TGCAGCGTTGTGGATGGCAATCAGCCCCAGCATTTT CSVVDGNQPQHF
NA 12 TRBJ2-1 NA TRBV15 TGTGCCACCAGCCCTTTTCAGGGTGAGCAGTTCTTC CATSPFQGEQFF
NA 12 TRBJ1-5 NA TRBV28 TGTGCCGCGCGCCCGGGGGGGCGGCCCCAGCATTTT CAARPGGRPQHF
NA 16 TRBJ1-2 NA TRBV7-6 TGTGCCAGCAGCAATAGACATCAGGACAGCTCTAGGGGCTACACCTTC CASSNRHQDSSRGYTF
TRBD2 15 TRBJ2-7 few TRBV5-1 TGCGCCAGCAGCTGGACTAGCGGGGGATCCTACGAGCAGTACTTC CASSWTSGGSYEQYF
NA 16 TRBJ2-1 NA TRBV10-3 TGTGCCATTGCCAAGGACGGCACCGGGATTAGGATGGGGCAGTTCTTT CAIAKDGTGIRMGQFF
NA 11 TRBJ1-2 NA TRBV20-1 TGCAGCCTCCAGAGGAGCTATGGCTACACCTTC CSLQRSYGYTF
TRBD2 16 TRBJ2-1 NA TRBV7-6 TGTGCCAGCAGCCCGATCCGCCGGGACTATCACAATGAGCAGTTCTTC CASSPIRRDYHNEQFF
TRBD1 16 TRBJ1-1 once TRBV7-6 TGTGCCAGCAGCCGATTGACAGGGAATCTGAACACTGAAGCTTTCTTT CASSRLTGNLNTEAFF
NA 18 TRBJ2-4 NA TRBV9 TGTGCCAGCAGCGCCTCCTCCGGGACATCCATAGCCAAAAACATTCAGTACTTC CASSASSGTSIAKNIQYF
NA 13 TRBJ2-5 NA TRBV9 TGTGCCAGCAGCGTAGGTAGCGAAGAGACCCAGTACTTC CASSVGSEETQYF
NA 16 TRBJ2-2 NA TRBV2 TGTGCCAGCAGTGTCGTTGGGTCTATTGGAGCCGGGGAGCTGTTTTTT CASSVVGSIGAGELFF
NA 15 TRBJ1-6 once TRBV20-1 TGCAGTGCTAGAGTAGGGAACTCCCAAAATTCACCCCTCCACTTT CSARVGNSQNSPLHF
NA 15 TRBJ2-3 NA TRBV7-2 TGTGCCAGCAGCCCTGACGGAGTAAGCACAGATACGCAGTATTTT CASSPDGVSTDTQYF
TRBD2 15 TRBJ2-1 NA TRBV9 TGTGCCAGCAACCCCGGGACTAGCCGCAACAATGAGCAGTTCTTC CASNPGTSRNNEQFF
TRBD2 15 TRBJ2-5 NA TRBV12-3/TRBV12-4 TGTGCCAGCAGTGCGGGACTAGCGGGGCCGGAGACCCAGTACTTC CASSAGLAGPETQYF
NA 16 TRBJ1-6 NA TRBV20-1 TGCAGTGCTCCATTTACCAAGGTCTCATCTAATTCACCCCTCCACTTT CSAPFTKVSSNSPLHF
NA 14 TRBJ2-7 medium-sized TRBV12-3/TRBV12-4 TGTGCCAGCACCGCCGGGACACACTCCTACGAGCAGTACTTC CASTAGTHSYEQYF
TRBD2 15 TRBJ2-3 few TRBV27 TGTGCCAGCAGTATACTAGCGGGCGGCACAGATACGCAGTATTTT CASSILAGGTDTQYF
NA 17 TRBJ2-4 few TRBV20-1 TGCAGTGCTAGGGGGGACATCGCTACGAGAGCCAAAAACATTCAGTACTTC CSARGDIATRAKNIQYF
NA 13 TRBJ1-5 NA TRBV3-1 TGTGCCAGCAGCCAAGATAGGGGAAGGCCCCAGCATTTT CASSQDRGRPQHF
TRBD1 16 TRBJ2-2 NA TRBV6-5 TGTGCCAGCAGAAAGGGGGGACAGGGTAGGACCGGGGAGCTGTTTTTT CASRKGGQGRTGELFF
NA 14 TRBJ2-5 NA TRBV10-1 TGCGCCAGCAGTGAGTCGATCAGCCAAGAGACCCAGTACTTC CASSESISQETQYF
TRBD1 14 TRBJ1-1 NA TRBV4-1 TGCGCCTCCTGGACAGGACAGATGAACACTGAAGCTTTCTTT CASWTGQMNTEAFF
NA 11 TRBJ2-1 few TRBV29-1 TGCAGCTGCGGGGATTGGGGTGAGCAGTTCTTC CSCGDWGEQFF
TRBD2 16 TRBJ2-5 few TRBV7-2 TGTGCCAGCAGCTTAGCGACGACTAGCGGACAAGAGACCCAGTACTTC CASSLATTSGQETQYF
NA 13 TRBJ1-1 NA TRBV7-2 TGTGCCAGCAGCTCAATTAGGGGGACTGAAGCTTTCTTT CASSSIRGTEAFF
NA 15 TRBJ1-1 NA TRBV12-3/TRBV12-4 TGTGCCAGCATCCAACCGGGGCAGCAGAACACTGAAGCTTTCTTT CASIQPGQQNTEAFF
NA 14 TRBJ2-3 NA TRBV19 TGTGCCAGTAGTATGCAGGGCACCACAGATACGCAGTATTTT CASSMQGTTDTQYF
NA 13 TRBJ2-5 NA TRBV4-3 TGCGCCAGCAGCCAAGATCTGAAACTAGCACAGTACTTC CASSQDLKLAQYF
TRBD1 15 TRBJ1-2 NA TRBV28 TGTGCCAGCAGGCGACAGGGTGGGATGAACTATGGCTACACCTTC CASRRQGGMNYGYTF
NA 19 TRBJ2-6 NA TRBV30 TGTGCCTGGAGTGTGACGACAGGAGCCCTTCGTACTGGGGCCAACGTCCTGACTTTC CAWSVTTGALRTGANVLTF
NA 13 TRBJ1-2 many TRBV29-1 TGCAGCGTCGAAACAGGGATAGGGGAAGGCTACACCTTC CSVETGIGEGYTF
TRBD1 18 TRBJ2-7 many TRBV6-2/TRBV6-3 TGTGCCAGCAGTTACTTTAGGACAGGGGTGCGCGGAACCTACGAGCAGTACTTC CASSYFRTGVRGTYEQYF
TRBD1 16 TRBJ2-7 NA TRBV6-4 TGTGCCAGCAGTGTAGGCCGTGGGGACAGACTCTACGAGCAGTACTTC CASSVGRGDRLYEQYF
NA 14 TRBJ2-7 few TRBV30 TGTGCCTGGAGTGTAAAGCAGGGTCTCTACGAGCAGTACTTC CAWSVKQGLYEQYF
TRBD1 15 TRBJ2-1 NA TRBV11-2 TGTGCCAGCAGCCCACAGGGGGGCCTACAAGAGACCCAGTTCTTC CASSPQGGLQETQFF
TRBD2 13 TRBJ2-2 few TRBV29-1 TGCAGCGGACTAGCCCTAAGGACCGGGGAGCTGTTTTTT CSGLALRTGELFF
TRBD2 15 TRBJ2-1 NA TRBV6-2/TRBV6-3 TGTGCCAGCAGTTACATACTAGCGGGAAAAGATGAGCAGTTCTTC CASSYILAGKDEQFF
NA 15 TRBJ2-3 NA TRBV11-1 TGTGCCAGCAGCTTATATAAGGGGAGCACAGATACGCGGTATTTT CASSLYKGSTDTRYF
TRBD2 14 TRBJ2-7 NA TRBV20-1 TGCAGTGCTAGTAAATCGGGGGGGCCTGCCGAGCAGTACTTC CSASKSGGPAEQYF
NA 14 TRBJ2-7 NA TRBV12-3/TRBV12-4 TGTGCCAGCAGTGTTGGGGACCAAGGCTACGAGCAGTACTTC CASSVGDQGYEQYF
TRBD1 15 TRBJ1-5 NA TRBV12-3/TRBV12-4 TGTGCCAGCAGTCCCCAGGGGGAAAGCAATCAGCCCCAGCATTTT CASSPQGESNQPQHF
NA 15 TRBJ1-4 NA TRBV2 TGTGCCAGCAGTGAATTTAGCTCAACTAATGAAAAACTGTTTTTT CASSEFSSTNEKLFF
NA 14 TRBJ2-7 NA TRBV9 TGTGCCAGCAGCCCCCGGTCGGTCCGGGACGAGCAGTACTTC CASSPRSVRDEQYF
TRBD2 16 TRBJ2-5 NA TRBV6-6 TGTGCCAGCAGTTACTCGAGGACTAGCGGGCGAGAGACCCAGTACTTC CASSYSRTSGRETQYF
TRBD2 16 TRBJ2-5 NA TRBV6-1 TGTGCCAGCAGTGAAGGGGTAGCGGGGGGGGTTGAGACCCAGTACTTC CASSEGVAGGVETQYF
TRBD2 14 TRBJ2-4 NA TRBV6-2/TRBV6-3 TGTGCCAGCACTATACTAGCGGGAGGGCGGGAGCAGTACTTC CASTILAGGREQYF
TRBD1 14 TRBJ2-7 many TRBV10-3 TGTGCCATCAGTGAAAAGGGACAGGGCTACGAGCAGTACTTC CAISEKGQGYEQYF
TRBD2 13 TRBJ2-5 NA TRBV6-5 TGTGCCAGCGGGAGGCTAGCGGAAGAGACCCAGTACTTC CASGRLAEETQYF
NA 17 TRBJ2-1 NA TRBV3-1 TGTGCCAGCAGCCAAGACTCGTGGGGGGCGGCCTACAATGAGCAGTTCTTC CASSQDSWGAAYNEQFF
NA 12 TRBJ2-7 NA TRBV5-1 TGCGTCGGCAGCTCCCCACCCTACGAGCAGTACTTC CVGSSPPYEQYF
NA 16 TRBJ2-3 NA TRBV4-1 TGCGCCAGCAGTCGCCAGGATAGGGCTGTAACAGATACGCAGTATTTT CASSRQDRAVTDTQYF